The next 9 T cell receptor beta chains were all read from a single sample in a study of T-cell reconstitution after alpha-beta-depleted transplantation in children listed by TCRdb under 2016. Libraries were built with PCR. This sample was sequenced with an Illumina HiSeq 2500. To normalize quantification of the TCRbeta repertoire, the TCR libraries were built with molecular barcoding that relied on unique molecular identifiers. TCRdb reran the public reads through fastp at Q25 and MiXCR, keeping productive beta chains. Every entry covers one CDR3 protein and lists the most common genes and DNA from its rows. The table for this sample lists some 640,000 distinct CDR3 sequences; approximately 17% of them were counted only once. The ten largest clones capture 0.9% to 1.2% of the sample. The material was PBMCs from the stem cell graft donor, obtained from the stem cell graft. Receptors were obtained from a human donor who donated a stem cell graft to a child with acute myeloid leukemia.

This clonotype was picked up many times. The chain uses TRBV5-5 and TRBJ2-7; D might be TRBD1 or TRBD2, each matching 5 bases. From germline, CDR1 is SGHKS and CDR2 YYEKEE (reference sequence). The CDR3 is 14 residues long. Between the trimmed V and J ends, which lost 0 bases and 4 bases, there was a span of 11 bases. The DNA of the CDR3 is TGTGCCAGCAGCTTGGGGGACGGATCTTACGAGCAGTACGTC. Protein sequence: CASSLGDGSYEQYV.

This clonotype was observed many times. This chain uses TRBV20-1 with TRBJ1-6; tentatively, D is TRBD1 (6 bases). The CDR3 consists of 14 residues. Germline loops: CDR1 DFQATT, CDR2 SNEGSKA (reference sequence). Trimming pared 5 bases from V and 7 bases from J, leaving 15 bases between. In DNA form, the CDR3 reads TGCAGTGCTTACAGGACAGTAGTCAATTCACCCCTCCACTTT. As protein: CSAYRTVVNSPLHF.

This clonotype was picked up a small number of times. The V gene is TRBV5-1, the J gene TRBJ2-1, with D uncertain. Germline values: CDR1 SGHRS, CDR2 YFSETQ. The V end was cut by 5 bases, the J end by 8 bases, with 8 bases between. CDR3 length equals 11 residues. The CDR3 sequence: CASRIGHEQFF. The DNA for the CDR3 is TGCGCCAGCAGGATAGGTCATGAGCAGTTCTTC.

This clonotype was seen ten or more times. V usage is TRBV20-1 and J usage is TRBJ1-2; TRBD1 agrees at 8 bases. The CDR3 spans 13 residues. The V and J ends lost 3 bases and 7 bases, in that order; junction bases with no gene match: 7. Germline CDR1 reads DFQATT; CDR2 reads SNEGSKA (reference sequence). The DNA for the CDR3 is TGCAGTGCTAGGGGGCAGGGGGCAGGTGGCTACACCTTC. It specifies CSARGQGAGGYTF.

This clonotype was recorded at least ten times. The CDR3 loop is CSARQRSGEQYV. Here the CDR3 DNA reads TGCAGTGCTCGACAGCGATCGGGCGAGCAGTACGTC. The chain carries TRBV20-1 and TRBJ2-7; TRBD1 is a possible D gene (5 bases). V lost 5 bases and J 6 bases, leaving 14 bases between the germline ends. CDR1 is DFQATT and CDR2 is SNEGSKA in the germline V gene (reference sequence). The CDR3 is 12 residues long.

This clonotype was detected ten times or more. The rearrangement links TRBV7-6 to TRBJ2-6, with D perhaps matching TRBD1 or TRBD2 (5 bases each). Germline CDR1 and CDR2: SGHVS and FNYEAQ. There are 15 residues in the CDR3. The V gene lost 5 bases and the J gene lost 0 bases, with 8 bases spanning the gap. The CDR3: CASSKGSSGANVLTF. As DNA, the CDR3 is TGTGCCAGCAGCAAGGGGAGCTCTGGGGCCAACGTCCTGACTTTC.

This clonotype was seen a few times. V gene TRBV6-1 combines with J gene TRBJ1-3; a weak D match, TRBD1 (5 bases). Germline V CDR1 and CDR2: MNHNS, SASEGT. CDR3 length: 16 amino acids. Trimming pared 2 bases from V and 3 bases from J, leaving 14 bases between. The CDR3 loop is CASSEWGQDIGNTIYF. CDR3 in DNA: TGTGCCAGCAGTGAATGGGGTCAGGACATTGGAAACACCATATATTTT.

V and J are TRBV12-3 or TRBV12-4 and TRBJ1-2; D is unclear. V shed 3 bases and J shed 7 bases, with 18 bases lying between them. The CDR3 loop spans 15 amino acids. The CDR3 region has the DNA TGTGCCAGCAGTTTTTCGGCGGGTTTAATTCGTGGCTACACCTTC. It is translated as CASSFSAGLIRGYTF.

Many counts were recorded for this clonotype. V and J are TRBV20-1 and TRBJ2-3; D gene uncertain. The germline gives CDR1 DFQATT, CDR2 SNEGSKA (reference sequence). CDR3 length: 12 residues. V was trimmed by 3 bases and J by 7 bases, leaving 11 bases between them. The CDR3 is CSARVAANTQYF. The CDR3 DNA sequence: TGCAGTGCTAGGGTTGCTGCGAATACGCAGTATTTT.